This T cell receptor beta chain was captured by sequencing in a study of blood T cell repertoires in COVID-19. Study context: In each case, the material was cDNA or gDNA derived from T cells, B-cell-depleted T cells, or PBMCs.

The authors' processing: The authors estimated nucleated cell counts from reference gene primer amplification. Generated by immunoSEQ multiplex PCR, the TCRdb table keeps only in-frame clones and is missing some. V, J and clone size reflect that table, while D and trimming were determined from the DNA. Among fewer than 200,000 clones, roughly nine tenths were seen once, and the ten largest hold roughly 26%. This receptor was identified in a man between 60 and 75 years old with acute or convalescent COVID-19. The sample consisted of peripheral blood.

CDR3 sequence reads: CAINPGQGNTGELFF. The DNA of the CDR3 is TGTGCCATCAACCCGGGACAGGGGAACACCGGGGAGCTGTTTTTT. The rearrangement links TRBV10-3 to TRBJ2-2; 9 bases fit TRBD1. J lost 1 base, V lost 7 bases, and 4 bases had no gene match. Germline values: CDR1 ENHRY, CDR2 SYGVKD. The CDR3 contains 15 residues.